This T cell receptor beta chain was retrieved from a study of radiotherapy plus CTLA-4 blockade in lung cancer. Study observations and caveats: In blood, tumor-derived TCR clones expanded after radiotherapy plus ipilimumab.

Regarding this clone: No antigen is known for it.

Here immunoSEQ multiplex PCR was the method, and the copy in TCRdb shows in-frame clones only, minus some. Of 35,000 or so clones listed, approximately 85% are singletons. Germline V gene lookup returns CDR1 SGHRS and CDR2 YFSETQ. Between the trimmed V and J ends, which lost 6 bases and 0 bases, there was a span of 13 bases. This CDR3 spans 15 amino acids. The V and J genes are TRBV5-1 and TRBJ2-1; D is perhaps TRBD2 (5 bases). The source of this sequence is a human donor with non-small cell lung cancer who had stable disease on radiotherapy plus ipilimumab. The sequenced sample was peripheral blood, obtained from a patient treated with radiotherapy plus ipilimumab. Here the CDR3 reads CASNSEYFSYNEQFF. The CDR3 DNA reads as TGCGCCAGCAATAGCGAGTACTTCTCCTACAATGAGCAGTTCTTC. The full variable domain, rest sourced from reference TRBV5-1 and TRBJ2-1, is KAGVTQTPRYLIKTRGQQVTLSCSPISGHRSVSWYQQTPGQGLQFLFEYFSETQRNKGNFPGRFSGRQFSNSRSEMNVSTLELGDSALYLCASNSEYFSYNEQFFGPGTRLTVL.